The sequence of this T cell receptor beta chain was determined in a study of cytomegalovirus exposure and HLA in healthy donors. About the research overall: Earlier results showed 117 million unique TCR beta sequences derived from around 170 million T cells.

Trimming took 2 bases from V and 5 from J, leaving 8 bases between them. The CDR3 has 13 residues. The V gene's germline CDR1 is MNHNS and CDR2 SASEGT. Whole-study findings and limits: Usually a TCR sequence was rare, but some public TCRs were found in many donors. Indistinguishable V segments such as TRBV6-2 and TRBV6-3 were excluded. The authors later linked a missense DCLRE1C variant to TCR beta V- and J-gene trimming.

To note about this clone: Its antigen is unidentified.

The PCR contained 60 Vbeta and 13 Jbeta primers. Some clones are missing from TCRdb's copy, which holds only in-frame ones; the method was immunoSEQ multiplex PCR. The profile covers around 160,000 clones, with about 77% appearing a single time and around 2.5% taken by the ten largest. This receptor was identified in a woman in her forties in good health and CMV-seropositive. The V and J genes are TRBV6-1 and TRBJ2-3; tentative D call: TRBD2 (7 bases). The sequencing sample was made of PBMCs. In DNA form, the CDR3 reads TGTGCCAGCAGTGAAAGGGGGGGAGATACGCAGTATTTT. This encodes CASSERGGDTQYF.